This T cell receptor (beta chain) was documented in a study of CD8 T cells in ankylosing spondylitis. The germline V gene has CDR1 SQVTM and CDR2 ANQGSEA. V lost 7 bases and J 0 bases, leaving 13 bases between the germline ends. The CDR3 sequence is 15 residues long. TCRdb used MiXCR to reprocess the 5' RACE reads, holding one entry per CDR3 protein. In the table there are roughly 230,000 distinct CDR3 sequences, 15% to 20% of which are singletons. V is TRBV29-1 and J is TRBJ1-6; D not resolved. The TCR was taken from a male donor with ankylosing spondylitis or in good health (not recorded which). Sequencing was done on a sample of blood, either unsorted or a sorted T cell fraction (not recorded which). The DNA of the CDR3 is TGCAGCGCCTCGGACGGGAGCTCCTATAATTCACCCCTCCACTTT. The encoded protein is CSASDGSSYNSPLHF.